The clone carrying this T cell receptor (beta chain) has a count of ten or more. Its antigen is not identified. The CDR3 totals 15 residues. The ends lost 0 bases at V and 5 bases at J; junction bases unmatched: 4. Germline CDR1 is DFQATT and CDR2 is SNEGSKA (reference sequence). Time point defined: pre-sensitization, week 0. Treatment meaning: therapeutic diphenylcyclopropenone sensitization with weekly scalp DPC. Phlebotomy was performed prior to application of every patch test. TCRdb re-called the RACE reads with MiXCR, one entry per CDR3 protein. Among about 89,000 distinct CDR3 sequences listed, 11% were seen once. The data stem from a study of human T cells and chemical hapten exposure. Across the whole study: Weekly diphenylcyclopropenone doses were given to patients' scalps across the approximately 24-week study. General observations from the study: Counts of TCRs expanded at PT1 correlated positively with patch test score. DPC sensitization left the count of TCRs above 1 in 1000 unchanged.

This sequence was found in a woman aged 55-75 years with alopecia areata. Some clones in this sample may be carry-over from other donors' samples. The chain carries TRBV20-1 and TRBJ1-4; 9 bases are a match to TRBD1. Here the sequenced sample was whole blood, taken in connection with sensitization to the hapten diphenylcyclopropenone (DPC). CDR3 sequence: CSARDGQGRNEKLFF. CDR3 DNA: TGCAGTGCTAGAGATGGACAGGGGAGGAATGAAAAACTGTTTTTT.